This is a list of T cell receptor beta chains from one sample in a study of blood T cell repertoires in COVID-19. Only in-frame clones appear in the TCRdb table, and some are missing; sequencing was by immunoSEQ multiplex PCR. There are about 49,000 clones in the sample; 93% occur only once, and 0.95% to 1.1% lies in the top ten. Sequenced input: peripheral blood. These receptors came from a man in his sixties with COVID-19, enrolled during active disease. Each CDR3 is given with its conserved first and last residue. A D gene is named only where the DNA matches it firmly. The size entry is marked missing in some rows and otherwise reads once, few, many or a size class.

clone_size j_call v_call d_call cdr3_length cdr3_aa cdr3_nt
NA TRBJ1-3 TRBV7-6 NA 15 CASSFLSGSGNTIYF TGTGCCAGCAGCTTCCTTTCCGGCTCTGGAAACACCATATATTTT
once TRBJ2-7 TRBV15 NA 13 CATSRTLDIEQYF TGTGCCACCAGCAGGACGCTAGATATCGAGCAGTACTTC
NA TRBJ2-4 TRBV29-1 NA 12 CSVEDSGNIQYF TGCAGCGTTGAAGATTCAGGGAACATTCAGTACTTC
few TRBJ1-5 TRBV7-2 TRBD1 17 CASSFQRTGASNQPQHF TGTGCCAGCAGCTTCCAGAGGACAGGGGCGAGCAATCAGCCCCAGCATTTT
NA TRBJ1-2 TRBV20-1 NA 10 CSAGRNGYTF TGCAGTGCGGGCAGGAACGGCTACACCTTC
NA TRBJ1-6 TRBV18 NA 20 CASSLLPGHATLRNNSPLHF TGTGCCAGCTCACTCCTCCCGGGACACGCTACTCTGAGGAATAATTCACCCCTCCACTTT
NA TRBJ1-1 TRBV7-2 TRBD1 14 CASSLGQANTEAFF TGTGCCAGCAGCCTGGGACAGGCGAACACTGAAGCTTTCTTT
few TRBJ2-7 TRBV28 TRBD1 14 CASSRAGGGYEQYF TGTGCCAGCAGTCGCGCAGGGGGCGGTTACGAGCAGTACTTC
NA TRBJ2-3 TRBV7-3 NA 13 CASSLHSWDTQYF TGTGCCAGCAGCTTACACTCCTGGGATACGCAGTATTTT
NA TRBJ2-1 TRBV5-6 NA 16 CASSFDAGATYNEQFF TGTGCCAGCAGCTTTGACGCGGGGGCCACCTACAATGAGCAGTTCTTC
NA TRBJ1-5 TRBV28 NA 13 CASSPNSNQPQHF TGTGCCAGCAGTCCCAATAGCAATCAGCCCCAGCATTTT
NA TRBJ2-1 TRBV9 TRBD1 16 CASSDLDRGLYGEQFF TGTGCCAGCAGCGACCTGGACAGGGGCCTTTATGGTGAGCAGTTCTTC
NA TRBJ1-1 TRBV5-4 NA 16 CASSLAGGTLGTEAFF TGTGCCAGCAGCTTGGCCGGGGGGACCCTGGGGACTGAAGCTTTCTTT
NA TRBJ2-2 TRBV9 NA 15 CASSLGHYSTGELFF TGTGCCAGCAGCTTGGGACACTACTCTACCGGGGAGCTGTTTTTT
NA TRBJ1-5 TRBV3-1/TRBV3-2 TRBD1 14 CASSQTGVGQPQHF TGTGCCAGCAGCCAGACAGGGGTAGGTCAGCCCCAGCATTTT
NA TRBJ2-5 TRBV12-5 TRBD1 13 CASGGGQGETQYF TGTGCTAGTGGTGGGGGACAGGGGGAGACCCAGTACTTC
NA TRBJ1-1 TRBV28 NA 16 CASSAPTGGPGTEAFF TGTGCCAGCAGTGCACCGACGGGAGGGCCAGGCACTGAAGCTTTCTTT
NA TRBJ1-5 TRBV28 NA 16 CASSLLGGGSNQPQHF TGTGCCAGCAGTTTACTGGGAGGGGGAAGCAATCAGCCCCAGCATTTT
NA TRBJ2-1 TRBV30 TRBD2 14 CAWCSGGAYNEQFF TGTGCCTGGTGTAGCGGGGGGGCCTACAATGAGCAGTTCTTC
once TRBJ1-5 TRBV5-6 NA 15 CASSLSRGVNQPQHF TGTGCCAGCAGCCTTTCCAGAGGAGTCAATCAGCCCCAGCATTTT
NA TRBJ1-6 TRBV6-1 NA 16 CASSDLSGAANSPLHF TGTGCCAGCAGTGATCTATCTGGGGCAGCTAATTCACCCCTCCACTTT
once TRBJ2-2 TRBV5-1 TRBD1 13 CASSLTGAGELFF TGCGCCAGCAGTTTGACAGGGGCCGGGGAGCTGTTTTTT
NA TRBJ2-7 TRBV3-1/TRBV3-2 TRBD1 16 CASSESRGPGYGEQYF TGTGCCAGCAGCGAGAGCAGGGGGCCCGGTTATGGCGAGCAGTACTTC
NA TRBJ1-1 TRBV4-2 NA 16 CASSQPGSWGNTEAFF TGTGCCAGCAGCCAACCAGGGTCATGGGGGAACACTGAAGCTTTCTTT
NA TRBJ1-5 TRBV30 NA 13 CAWSVQGSQPQHF TGTGCCTGGAGTGTACAAGGTAGCCAGCCCCAGCATTTT
NA TRBJ2-7 TRBV3-1/TRBV3-2 NA 15 CASSQVDTGGYEQYF TGTGCCAGCAGCCAAGTAGATACCGGGGGCTACGAGCAGTACTTC
few TRBJ2-3 TRBV3-1/TRBV3-2 NA 15 CASSQGSGRVDTQYF TGTGCCAGCAGCCAAGGGTCCGGCCGGGTGGATACGCAGTATTTT
NA TRBJ1-1 TRBV11-2 NA 13 CASSLPGNTEAFF TGTGCCAGCAGCTTACCAGGAAACACTGAAGCTTTCTTT
NA TRBJ2-1 TRBV2 NA 13 CASSVDGGGEQFF TGTGCCAGCAGTGTAGATGGGGGAGGAGAGCAGTTCTTC
NA TRBJ2-7 TRBV28 TRBD2 13 CASTRGGFYEQYF TGTGCCAGCACAAGGGGAGGGTTCTACGAGCAGTACTTC
NA TRBJ2-1 TRBV28 NA 12 CASSSQGNEQFF TGTGCCAGCAGTTCCCAGGGGAATGAGCAGTTCTTC
once TRBJ2-7 TRBV28 NA 16 CASSLHGGGRSYEQYF TGTGCCAGCAGTTTACATGGGGGAGGCCGCTCCTACGAGCAGTACTTC
NA TRBJ2-1 TRBV9 NA 12 CASRGTYNEQFF TGTGCCAGTCGCGGAACCTACAATGAGCAGTTCTTC
NA TRBJ1-4 TRBV19 TRBD1 15 CASTPYRDRDEKLFF TGTGCCAGTACCCCATACCGGGACAGGGATGAAAAACTGTTTTTT
NA TRBJ2-5 TRBV12-3/TRBV12-4 NA 12 CASTLSQETQYF TGTGCCAGCACCCTCAGCCAAGAGACCCAGTACTTC
once TRBJ2-7 TRBV30 TRBD1 13 CAWSRGQQFEQYF TGTGCCTGGAGTAGGGGACAGCAATTCGAGCAGTACTTC
NA TRBJ1-1 TRBV29-1 NA 11 CSGRGNTEAFF TGCAGCGGACGAGGGAACACTGAAGCTTTCTTT
NA TRBJ1-4 TRBV5-1 TRBD1 16 CASSSGTGARDEKLFF TGCGCCAGCAGCTCCGGGACAGGGGCCCGGGATGAAAAACTGTTTTTT
NA TRBJ2-7 TRBV14 TRBD2 18 CASSQGTGTSGTSYEQYF TGTGCCAGCAGCCAGGGTACCGGGACTAGCGGGACCTCCTACGAGCAGTACTTC
NA TRBJ2-1 TRBV5-4 TRBD2 16 CASSQPLAGGYNEQFF TGTGCCAGCAGCCAACCGCTAGCGGGAGGCTACAATGAGCAGTTCTTC